This is a list of T cell receptor beta chains from one sample in a study of T cells after yellow fever vaccination. From the 5' RACE reads, TCRdb called clonotypes with MiXCR, one entry per CDR3 protein. The data hold approximately 510,000 distinct CDR3 sequences, with 20% to 25% observed a single time. Specimen: PBMCs, collected around 3 weeks after the first yellow fever vaccination. The receptors shown here come from a man aged 18 to 30 who received the YFV17D yellow fever vaccine. Each CDR3 is given with its conserved first and last residue. Fields, in order: J gene, D gene, clone size, V gene, CDR3 DNA, CDR3 protein. The D gene is left open where the match is weak. Only part of the rows carry a size: once, few, many, or a class if the clone is expanded.

TRBJ1-1 TRBD1 NA TRBV5-6 TGTGCCAGCAGCTCGGCCGGACAGGGGAGGATGAACACTGAAGCTTTCTTT CASSSAGQGRMNTEAFF
TRBJ2-2 NA NA TRBV20-1 TGCAGTGCTAGAGAATGGACGGGGGGCTCCGGGGAGCTGTTTTTT CSAREWTGGSGELFF
TRBJ1-1 NA NA TRBV19 TGTGCCAGTAGGACGGGACATATGAACACTGAAGCTTTCTTT CASRTGHMNTEAFF
TRBJ1-6 NA few TRBV12-3/TRBV12-4 TGTGCCAGCAATCCCGATTCACCCCTCCACTTT CASNPDSPLHF
TRBJ2-3 TRBD2 NA TRBV20-1 TGCAGTGCGAGACTAGCGGGGGTCCCAGATACGCAGTATTTT CSARLAGVPDTQYF
TRBJ2-7 TRBD1 few TRBV7-2 TGTGCCAGCAGCCCTTTGGGACAGGGGTCCTACGAGCAGTACTTC CASSPLGQGSYEQYF
TRBJ2-7 TRBD1 NA TRBV2 TGTGCCAGCAGTCCGGGACAGGGGAGCGAGCAGTACTTC CASSPGQGSEQYF
TRBJ1-6 NA few TRBV11-1 TGTGCCAGCAGCTCTGTTGGTCAGGGGAATTCACCCCTCCACTTT CASSSVGQGNSPLHF
TRBJ2-5 NA NA TRBV6-1 TGTGCCAGCAGTGCCCGGCGGGCAGGAGAAGAGACCCAGTACTTC CASSARRAGEETQYF
TRBJ1-1 TRBD1 NA TRBV4-1 TGCGCCAGCAGCCGAGGACAGGCCAGAGAGAACACTGAAGCTTTCTTT CASSRGQARENTEAFF
TRBJ2-7 NA few TRBV7-2 TGTGCCAGCAGCTTAACCCAGACGACAGGATCTAACGAGCAGTACTTC CASSLTQTTGSNEQYF
TRBJ1-1 NA NA TRBV20-1 TGCAGTGCTAGGCATTCGTTAAACACTGAAGCTTTCTTT CSARHSLNTEAFF
TRBJ1-5 NA NA TRBV6-1 TGTGCCACCACAGTTAGCAATCAGCCCCAGCATTTT CATTVSNQPQHF
TRBJ2-5 NA few TRBV10-3 TGTGCCATCAGTGAGTCAGAGACCCAGTACTTC CAISESETQYF
TRBJ2-2 NA few TRBV5-1 TGCGCCAGCAGCACACAAAAGGCCGGGGAGCTGTTTTTT CASSTQKAGELFF
TRBJ1-1 NA many TRBV28 TGTGCCAGCAGTATCCCCACTCCCGCTGAAGCTTTCTTT CASSIPTPAEAFF
TRBJ1-4 NA NA TRBV20-1 TGCAGTGTCCCACAGACAACTAATGAAAAACTGTTTTTT CSVPQTTNEKLFF
TRBJ2-1 TRBD1 few TRBV19 TGTGCCAGTAGTAGCATGACAGGGGACTACAATGAGCAGTTCTTC CASSSMTGDYNEQFF
TRBJ1-3 NA NA TRBV5-4 TGTGCCAGCAGCCCGGGACGGGGAGAATCTGGAAACACCATATATTTT CASSPGRGESGNTIYF
TRBJ2-2 TRBD2 few TRBV27 TGTGCCAGCAGCCATAGCGGGGGGGCCGTCGGGGAGCTGTTTTTT CASSHSGGAVGELFF
TRBJ2-1 TRBD2 NA TRBV20-1 TGCAGTGCAAGGACTAGGTCCTACAATGAGCAGTTCTTC CSARTRSYNEQFF
TRBJ2-5 NA NA TRBV4-1 TGCGCCAGCAGCTATCGGGGGGCCCAAGAGACCCAGTACTTC CASSYRGAQETQYF
TRBJ2-2 TRBD2 NA TRBV29-1 TGCAGCGTTCGGACTAGCGGGGGATACTACACCGGGGAGCTGTTTTTT CSVRTSGGYYTGELFF
TRBJ2-5 NA few TRBV7-6 TGTGCCAGCAGCTTAGCGGCGCAGGAGACCCAGTACTTC CASSLAAQETQYF
TRBJ1-4 NA few TRBV7-9 TGTGCCAGCCAGGAGAGATCAACTAATGAAAAACTGTTTTTT CASQERSTNEKLFF
TRBJ2-2 NA NA TRBV18 TGTGCCAGCTCACCAGGCGACAACACCGGGGAGCTGTTTTTT CASSPGDNTGELFF
TRBJ1-4 TRBD1 NA TRBV9 TGTGCCAGCAGCTTGACTAGGGACAGGACGTATCGGGCGACTAATGAAAAACTGTTTTTT CASSLTRDRTYRATNEKLFF
TRBJ2-3 NA NA TRBV19 TGTGCCAGCCGGACGGATACTAGCACAGATACGCAGTATTTT CASRTDTSTDTQYF
TRBJ2-4 TRBD2 NA TRBV18 TGTGCCAGCTCCCGGACTAGCGGGGATGGAAACATTCAGTACTTC CASSRTSGDGNIQYF
TRBJ1-1 TRBD1 NA TRBV29-1 TGCAGCGGCACAGGGGCGAGGACTGAAGCTTTCTTT CSGTGARTEAFF
TRBJ2-1 NA NA TRBV7-8 TGTGCCAGCAGCCAGGAACAGGGTAGGGAGCAGTTCTTC CASSQEQGREQFF
TRBJ2-1 NA NA TRBV20-1 TGCAGTGCTAGCGCGGGGCATGAGCAGTTCTTC CSASAGHEQFF
TRBJ1-5 NA few TRBV27 TGTGCCAGCAGTTTATCCGCACTTCAGCCCCAGCATTTT CASSLSALQPQHF
TRBJ1-4 NA NA TRBV5-5 TGTGCCAGCAGCTTGGGAGCGACAACGGCTAATGAAAAACTGTTTTTT CASSLGATTANEKLFF
TRBJ2-1 NA many TRBV14 TGTGCCAGCAGCCAAGAATTCCCGCGGCGAGGTTACAATGAGCAGTTCTTC CASSQEFPRRGYNEQFF
TRBJ2-7 NA few TRBV7-2 TGTGCCAGCGTGTCTTCGGGCGGGGCGGCCTACGAGCAGTACTTC CASVSSGGAAYEQYF
TRBJ1-2 NA few TRBV20-1 TGCAGTGCTAGAGATCGACGAAGGGACTATGGCTACACCTTC CSARDRRRDYGYTF
TRBJ2-5 TRBD2 NA TRBV12-3/TRBV12-4 TGTGCCAGCAGTTTAATGGACGGGACTATTGGGACCCAGTACTTC CASSLMDGTIGTQYF